The clone carrying this TCR beta chain was seen only a few times. The data derive from a study of identical twins. Trimming pared 3 bases from V and 2 bases from J, leaving 17 bases between. CDR1 and CDR2 (germline): MGHRA, YSYEKL. This CDR3 comprises 16 residues. One entry per CDR3 protein results from TCRdb running MiXCR on the 5' RACE reads. The sample lists about 240,000 distinct CDR3 sequences, approximately 6.8% occurring once. This sample also belongs to another study, concerning yellow fever vaccine responses in identical twins.

The genes are TRBV4-1 and TRBJ2-7, with TRBD2 as a possible D gene (6 bases). The clonotype comes from a woman aged 18-29 years in good health. Sequencing used CD8+ T cells sorted from blood. In DNA, the CDR3 is TGCGCCAGCAGCCAGCCGGGGGTAGGGGACCCCTACGAGCAGTACTTC. It yields the protein CASSQPGVGDPYEQYF.